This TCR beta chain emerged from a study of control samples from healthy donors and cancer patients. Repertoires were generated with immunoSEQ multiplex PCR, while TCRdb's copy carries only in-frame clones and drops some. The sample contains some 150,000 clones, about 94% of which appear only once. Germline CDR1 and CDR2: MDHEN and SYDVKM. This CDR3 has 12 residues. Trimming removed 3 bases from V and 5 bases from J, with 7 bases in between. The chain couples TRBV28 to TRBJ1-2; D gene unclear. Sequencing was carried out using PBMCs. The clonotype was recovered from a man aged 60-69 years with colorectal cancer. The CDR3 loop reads CASSFVGYGYTF. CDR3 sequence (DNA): TGTGCCAGCAGTTTTGTGGGTTATGGCTACACCTTC.